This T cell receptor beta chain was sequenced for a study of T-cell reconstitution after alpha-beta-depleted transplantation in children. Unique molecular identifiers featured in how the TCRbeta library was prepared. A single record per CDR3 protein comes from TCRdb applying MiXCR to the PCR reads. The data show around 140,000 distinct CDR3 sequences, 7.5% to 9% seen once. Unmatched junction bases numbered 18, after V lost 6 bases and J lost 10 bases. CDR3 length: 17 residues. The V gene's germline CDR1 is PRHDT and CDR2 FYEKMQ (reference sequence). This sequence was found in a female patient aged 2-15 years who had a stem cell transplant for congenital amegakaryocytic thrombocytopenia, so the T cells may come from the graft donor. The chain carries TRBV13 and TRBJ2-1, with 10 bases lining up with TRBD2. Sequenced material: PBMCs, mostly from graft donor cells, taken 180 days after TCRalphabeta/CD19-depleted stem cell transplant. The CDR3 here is CASRSSVVSSGSWEQFF. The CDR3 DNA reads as TGTGCCAGCAGGTCTAGCGTTGTGTCTAGCGGGAGTTGGGAGCAGTTCTTC.